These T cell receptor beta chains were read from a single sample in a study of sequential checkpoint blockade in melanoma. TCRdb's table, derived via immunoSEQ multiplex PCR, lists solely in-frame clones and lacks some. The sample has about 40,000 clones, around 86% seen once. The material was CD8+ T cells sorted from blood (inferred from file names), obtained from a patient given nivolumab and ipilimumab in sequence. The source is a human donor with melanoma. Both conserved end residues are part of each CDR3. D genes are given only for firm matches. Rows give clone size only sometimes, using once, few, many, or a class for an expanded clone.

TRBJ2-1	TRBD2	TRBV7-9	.	TGTGCCAGCAGCTTGGACGGGACTAGCGGGAGCTACAATGAGCAGTTCTTC	CASSLDGTSGSYNEQFF
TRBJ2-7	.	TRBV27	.	TGTGCCAGCAGGCCTACCCCGGGATCTACCTACGAGCAGTACTTC	CASRPTPGSTYEQYF
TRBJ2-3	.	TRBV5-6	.	TGTGCCAGCGGACCAACACTCCCAGCGGGGCAGTATTTT	CASGPTLPAGQYF
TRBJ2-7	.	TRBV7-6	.	TGTGCCAGCAGCTCCGGACAGACCTACGAGCAGTACTTC	CASSSGQTYEQYF
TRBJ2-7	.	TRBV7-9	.	TGTGCCAGCAGCTTGATGGAGTCTAGCTACGAGCAGTACTTC	CASSLMESSYEQYF
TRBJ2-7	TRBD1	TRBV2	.	TGTGCCAGCAGGGACAGGGCCTACGAGCAGTACTTC	CASRDRAYEQYF
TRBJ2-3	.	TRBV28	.	TGTGCCAGCAGTTTATTCGGAGGGAGCACAGATACGCAGTATTTT	CASSLFGGSTDTQYF
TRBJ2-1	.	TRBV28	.	TGTGCTAGTACCGGGAGCTCCTACAATGAGCAGTTCTTC	CASTGSSYNEQFF
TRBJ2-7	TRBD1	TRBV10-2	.	TGCGCCAGCAGTGAAGGGGGCTCCTACTACGAGCAGTACTTC	CASSEGGSYYEQYF
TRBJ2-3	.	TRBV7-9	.	TGTGCCAGCAGCTCTCGGAGGGCGACAGATACGCAGTATTTT	CASSSRRATDTQYF
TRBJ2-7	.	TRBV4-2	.	TGTGCCAGCAGCCAAGGTGGAGGGGTTTACGAGCAGTACTTC	CASSQGGGVYEQYF
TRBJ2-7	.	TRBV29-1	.	TGCAGCGTTGACGGGGGGCCCTACGAGCAGTACTTC	CSVDGGPYEQYF
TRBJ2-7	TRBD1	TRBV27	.	TGTGCCAGCACCCCGAGCCCGGGACAGATTTACGAGCAGTACTTC	CASTPSPGQIYEQYF
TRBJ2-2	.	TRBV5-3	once	TGTGCCAGGACCCACAGATATCTTATGAACACCGGGGAGCTGTTTTTT	CARTHRYLMNTGELFF
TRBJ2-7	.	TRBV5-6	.	TGTGCCAGCAGCTTGTTGATGTCAGCGAACCACGAGCAGTACTTC	CASSLLMSANHEQYF
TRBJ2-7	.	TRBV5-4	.	TGTGCCAGCAGCTTTAGAGGTTCCTACGAGCAGTACTTC	CASSFRGSYEQYF
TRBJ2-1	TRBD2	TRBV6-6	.	TGTGCCAGCAGTCCAATAGCTAGCGGTTACAATGAGCAGTTCTTC	CASSPIASGYNEQFF
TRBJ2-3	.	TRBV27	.	TGTGCCAGCAGTCCTTCCACAGATACGCAGTATTTT	CASSPSTDTQYF
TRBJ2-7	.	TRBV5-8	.	TGTGCCAGCAGCTTGCTGGGCGCATACTACGAGCAGTACTTC	CASSLLGAYYEQYF
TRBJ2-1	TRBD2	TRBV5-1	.	TGCGCCAGCAGCTTGGATGGGACTAGCGGGTTGTACAATGAGCAGTTCTTC	CASSLDGTSGLYNEQFF
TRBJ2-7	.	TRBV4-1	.	TGCGCCAGCAGCCAAGATGGAGGCCAGCCTTACGAGCAGTACTTC	CASSQDGGQPYEQYF
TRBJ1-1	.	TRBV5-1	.	TGCGCCAGCAGCCCCAGGGACATGAACACTGAAGCTTTCTTT	CASSPRDMNTEAFF
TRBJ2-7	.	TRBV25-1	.	TGTGCCAGCAGTGATAAGCCGGGATTTGACTACGAGCAGTACTTC	CASSDKPGFDYEQYF
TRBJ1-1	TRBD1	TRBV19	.	TGTGCCAGTAGTTCTACAGGGGTTATTTACACTGAAGCTTTCTTT	CASSSTGVIYTEAFF
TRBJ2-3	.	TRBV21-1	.	TGTGCCAGCAGCATCGGACAGGGGTGCACAGATACGCAGTATTTT	CASSIGQGCTDTQYF
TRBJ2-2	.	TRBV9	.	TGTGCCAGCAGCGTAGATGGGGGGATTAACACCGGGGAGCTGTTTTTT	CASSVDGGINTGELFF
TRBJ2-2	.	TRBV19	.	TGTGCCAGTAGTATTGCACTACTCCCGAACACCGGGGAGCTGTTTTTT	CASSIALLPNTGELFF
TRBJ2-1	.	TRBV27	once	TGTGCCAGCAGTTCATACAGCAGCTCCTACAATGAGCAGTTCTTC	CASSSYSSSYNEQFF
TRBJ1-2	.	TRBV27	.	TGTGCCAGCAGCCAGCGATACGGTAACTATGGCTACACCTTC	CASSQRYGNYGYTF
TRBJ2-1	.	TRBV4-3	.	TGCGCCAGCAGCCAAGATAGGGGGTGGGGCAATGAGCAGTTCTTC	CASSQDRGWGNEQFF
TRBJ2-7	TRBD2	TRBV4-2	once	TGTGCCAGCAGCCAAGAAGGACTAGCGGGAGGGTACGAGCAGTACTTC	CASSQEGLAGGYEQYF
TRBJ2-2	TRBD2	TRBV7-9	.	TGTGCCAGCAGCTTGGCTAGCGGGCGCACCGGGGAGCTGTTTTTT	CASSLASGRTGELFF
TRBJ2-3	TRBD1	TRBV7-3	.	TGTGCCAGCAGCTCCCTCGGGACAGGGTTTCAAGATACGCAGTATTTT	CASSSLGTGFQDTQYF
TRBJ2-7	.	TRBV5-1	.	TGCGCCAGCAGCTTCCTGCTAGCCAGCCCCTCGTACGAGCAGTACTTC	CASSFLLASPSYEQYF
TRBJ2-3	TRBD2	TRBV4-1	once	TGCGCCAGCAGCCAAGACATGGCGGGAGGCACAGATACGCAGTATTTT	CASSQDMAGGTDTQYF
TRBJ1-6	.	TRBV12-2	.	TGTGCAAGTCGCTTAGTCCAAGTTCCCAGCTCCTATAATTCACCCCTCCACTTT	CASRLVQVPSSYNSPLHF
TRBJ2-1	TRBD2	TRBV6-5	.	TGTGCCAGCAGTTACTTCAGCGGGAGTGTCGATGAGCAGTTCTTC	CASSYFSGSVDEQFF
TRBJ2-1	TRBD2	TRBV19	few	TGTGCCAGTAGCCTCGGAGGAAGCGGGAGCTCCGATGAGCAGTTCTTC	CASSLGGSGSSDEQFF
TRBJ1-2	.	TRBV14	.	TGTGCCAGCAGCCACCTTCCGACAGCAAGTTCTAACTATGGCTACACCTTC	CASSHLPTASSNYGYTF